This TCR beta chain is from a study of blood T cell repertoires in COVID-19. On the study more broadly: There were acute and convalescent COVID-19 samples, and they came from the United States, Italy and Spain. T cells, B-cell-depleted T cells, or PBMCs supplied cDNA or gDNA.

The data were produced by immunoSEQ multiplex PCR, yet TCRdb's version contains in-frame clones alone and is incomplete. The table includes under 120,000 clones, less than 80% detected once. The CDR3 has 14 amino acids. Germline V CDR1 and CDR2: MNHEY, SVGEGT. This clone came up a few times. Mismatch with germline at one junction end may stem from a read error. The chain couples TRBV6-2 or TRBV6-3 to TRBJ1-2; D gene unclear. The sequencing sample was made of peripheral blood. The sequence derives from a man aged 70-80 years with active or convalescent COVID-19. Here the CDR3 reads CASSYSETSYRYTF. CDR3 coding DNA: TGTGCCAGCAGTTACAGCGAAACTTCCTATCGCTACACCTTC.